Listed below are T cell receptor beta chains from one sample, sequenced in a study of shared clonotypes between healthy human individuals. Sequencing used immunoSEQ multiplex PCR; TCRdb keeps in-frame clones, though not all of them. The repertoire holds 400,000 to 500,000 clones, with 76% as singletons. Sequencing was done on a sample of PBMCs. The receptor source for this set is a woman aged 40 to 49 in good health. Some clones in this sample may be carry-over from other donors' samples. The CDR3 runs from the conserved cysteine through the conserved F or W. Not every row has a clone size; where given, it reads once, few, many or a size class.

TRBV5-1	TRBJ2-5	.	CASSPLLAAQQETQYF
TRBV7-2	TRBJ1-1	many	CASSLAGRTEAFF
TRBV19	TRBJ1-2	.	CASSMRQLYGYTF
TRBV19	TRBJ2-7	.	CASSRTRETYEQYF
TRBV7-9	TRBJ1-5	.	CASSLVGGSESNQPQHF
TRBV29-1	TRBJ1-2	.	CSVSPDRVYGYTF
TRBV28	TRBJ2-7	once	CASSPQGSGEYEQYF
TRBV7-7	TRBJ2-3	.	CASSVSGSRTDTQYF
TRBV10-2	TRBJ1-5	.	CASSVRQDPARPFNQPQHF
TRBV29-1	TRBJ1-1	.	CSASWGRRGPEAFF
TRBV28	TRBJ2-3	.	CASSFATTDTQYF
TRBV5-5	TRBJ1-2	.	CASSSNYGYTF
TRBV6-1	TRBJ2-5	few	CASSEGARGQETQYF
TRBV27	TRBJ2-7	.	CASSLGLPGQGAYEQYF
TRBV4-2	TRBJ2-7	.	CASSQAWESNYEQYF
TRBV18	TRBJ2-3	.	CASSPPGVLARGSDTQYF
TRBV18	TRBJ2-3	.	CASSPLPGTDTQYF
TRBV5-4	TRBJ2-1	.	CASSQGLAGAWFF
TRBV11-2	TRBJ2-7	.	CASSLGGVGGRAYEQYF
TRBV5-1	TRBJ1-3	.	CASSLDDTASGNTIYF
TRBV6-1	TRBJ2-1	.	CASSENEFF
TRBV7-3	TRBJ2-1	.	CASSPIAGSYNEQFF
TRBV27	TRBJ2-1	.	CASSRGAHSYNEQFF
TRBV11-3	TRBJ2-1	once	CASSSLRGTSGSYNEQFF
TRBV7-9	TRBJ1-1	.	CASSLRAASEAFF
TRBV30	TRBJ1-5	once	CAWTRHSNQPQHF
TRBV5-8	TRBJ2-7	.	CASSFPGLAIEQYF
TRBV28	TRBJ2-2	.	CASSPPATGELFF
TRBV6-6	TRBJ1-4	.	CASSYEERRKLFF
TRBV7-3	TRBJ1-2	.	CASSPGSGAPYGYTF
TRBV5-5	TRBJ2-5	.	CASSPPGLQETQYF
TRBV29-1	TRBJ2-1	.	CSAPRRQAGAHNEQFF
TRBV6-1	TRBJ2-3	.	CASSALAGGGGTDTQYF
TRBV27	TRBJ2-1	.	CASSRGTSGRGEQFF
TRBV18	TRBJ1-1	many	CASSPQGNTEAFF
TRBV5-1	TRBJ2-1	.	CASSSIAGVGYNEQFF
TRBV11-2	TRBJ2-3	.	CASGTSRGLDTQYF
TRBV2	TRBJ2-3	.	CASSDRRLAGGGTQYF
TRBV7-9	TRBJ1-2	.	CASSRGTFQGYGYTF
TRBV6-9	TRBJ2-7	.	CASSYSQGTYEQYF
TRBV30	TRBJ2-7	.	CAWSNSYEQYF
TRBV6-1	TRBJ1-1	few	CASSTGVSTEAFF
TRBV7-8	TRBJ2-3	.	CASSLVREGRDTQYF
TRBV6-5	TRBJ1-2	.	CASSRGGAGNGYTF
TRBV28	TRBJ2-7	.	CASRSDSYEQYF
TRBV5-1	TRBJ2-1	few	CASFIGSNNEQFF
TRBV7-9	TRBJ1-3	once	CASSTWTDSSGNTIYF
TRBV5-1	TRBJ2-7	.	CASSLWTPTYEQYF
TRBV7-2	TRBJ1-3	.	CASSFAGQLGNTIYF
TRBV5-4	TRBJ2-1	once	CASSLVGSLSNEQFF
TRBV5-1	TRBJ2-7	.	CASSLGRDLYEQYF
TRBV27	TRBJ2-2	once	CASSSRGTGNTGELFF
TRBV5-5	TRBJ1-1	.	CASSLVLAMNTEAFF
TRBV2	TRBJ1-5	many	CASREQGGQPQHF
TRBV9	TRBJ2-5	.	CASSVAGAGVETQYF